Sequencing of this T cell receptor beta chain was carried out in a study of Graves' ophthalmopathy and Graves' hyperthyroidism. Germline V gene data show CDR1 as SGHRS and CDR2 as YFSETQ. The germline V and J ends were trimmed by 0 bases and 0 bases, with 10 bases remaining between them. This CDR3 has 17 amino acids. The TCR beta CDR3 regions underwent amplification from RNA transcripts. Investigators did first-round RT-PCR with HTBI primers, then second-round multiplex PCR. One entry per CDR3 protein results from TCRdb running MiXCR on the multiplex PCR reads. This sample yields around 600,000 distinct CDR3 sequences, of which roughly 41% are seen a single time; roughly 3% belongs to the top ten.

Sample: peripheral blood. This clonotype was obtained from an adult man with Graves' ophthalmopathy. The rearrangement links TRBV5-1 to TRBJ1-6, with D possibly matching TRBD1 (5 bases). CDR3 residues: CASSLGRDGSYNSPLHF. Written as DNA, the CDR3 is TGCGCCAGCAGCTTGGGCCGGGACGGCTCCTATAATTCACCCCTCCACTTT.